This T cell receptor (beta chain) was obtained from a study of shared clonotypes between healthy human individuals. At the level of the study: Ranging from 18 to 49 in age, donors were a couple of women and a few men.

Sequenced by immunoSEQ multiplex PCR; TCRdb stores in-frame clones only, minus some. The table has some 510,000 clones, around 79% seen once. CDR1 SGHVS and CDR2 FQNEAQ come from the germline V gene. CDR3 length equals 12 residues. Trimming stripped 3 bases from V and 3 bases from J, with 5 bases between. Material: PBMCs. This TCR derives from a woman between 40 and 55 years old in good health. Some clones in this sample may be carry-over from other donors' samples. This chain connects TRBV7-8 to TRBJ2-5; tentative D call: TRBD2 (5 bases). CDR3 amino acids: CASSFGEETQYF. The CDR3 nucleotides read TGTGCCAGCAGCTTCGGGGAAGAGACCCAGTACTTC.